A selection of T cell receptor beta chains follows, all from one sample in a study of cytomegalovirus exposure and HLA in healthy donors. The table came from immunoSEQ multiplex PCR; TCRdb's copy has only in-frame clones and leaves some out. The sample lists about 160,000 clones; 70% to 80% were seen once. Sequences were obtained from PBMCs. The source is a man aged 25 to 40 in good health and CMV-seropositive. Each CDR3 is given with its conserved first and last residue. The order of the fields is D gene, clone size, J gene, V gene, CDR3 DNA, CDR3 protein. A D gene is named only where the DNA matches it firmly. Size values are once, few and many counts, or a class for expanded clones, and some rows have none.

d_gene: NA
abundance: NA
j_gene: TRBJ1-2
v_gene: TRBV18
CDR3nt: TGTGCCAGCTCACAGAACGACATATGGGGCGACTATGGCTACACCTTC
CDR3aa: CASSQNDIWGDYGYTF

d_gene: TRBD2
abundance: NA
j_gene: TRBJ2-3
v_gene: TRBV5-4
CDR3nt: TGTGCCAGCAGCTTGTTGGCTAGCGGTCGGAATACGCAGTATTTT
CDR3aa: CASSLLASGRNTQYF

d_gene: TRBD1
abundance: NA
j_gene: TRBJ2-2
v_gene: TRBV4-3
CDR3nt: TGCGCCAGCAGCCACAGACAGGGGGCCGGGGAGCTGTTTTTT
CDR3aa: CASSHRQGAGELFF

d_gene: NA
abundance: NA
j_gene: TRBJ2-7
v_gene: TRBV4-1
CDR3nt: TGCGCCAGCAGCCCCTCAGGCCCCAATTACGAGCAGTACTTC
CDR3aa: CASSPSGPNYEQYF

d_gene: TRBD1
abundance: once
j_gene: TRBJ2-7
v_gene: TRBV5-4
CDR3nt: TGTGCCAGCAGCTTGGGGGACAGCCCGTTTCAGTACTTC
CDR3aa: CASSLGDSPFQYF

d_gene: TRBD1
abundance: NA
j_gene: TRBJ2-6
v_gene: TRBV10-3
CDR3nt: TGTGCCATCAGTGGGGGGACAGGCTCTGGGGCCAACGTCCTGACTTTC
CDR3aa: CAISGGTGSGANVLTF

d_gene: NA
abundance: NA
j_gene: TRBJ2-3
v_gene: TRBV19
CDR3nt: TGTGCCAGTAGCCCTTTCCCACGACAGCCCCTCACAGATACGCAGTATTTT
CDR3aa: CASSPFPRQPLTDTQYF

d_gene: NA
abundance: NA
j_gene: TRBJ2-3
v_gene: TRBV11-1
CDR3nt: TGTGCCAGCAGCTTAGTTGGTACAGGGCAGGTAGGAGATACGCAGTATTTT
CDR3aa: CASSLVGTGQVGDTQYF

d_gene: NA
abundance: NA
j_gene: TRBJ1-4
v_gene: TRBV18
CDR3nt: TGTGCCAGCTCACCCCAGGGAGGGGAAAAACTGTTTTTT
CDR3aa: CASSPQGGEKLFF

d_gene: NA
abundance: NA
j_gene: TRBJ1-5
v_gene: TRBV28
CDR3nt: TGTGCCGTCAGGGCAGGGTTCGATCAGCCCCAGCATTTT
CDR3aa: CAVRAGFDQPQHF

d_gene: TRBD1
abundance: once
j_gene: TRBJ2-2
v_gene: TRBV6-6
CDR3nt: TGTGCCAGCAGACTACAGGGGGCGCGAGGCACCGGGGAGCTGTTTTTT
CDR3aa: CASRLQGARGTGELFF

d_gene: TRBD1
abundance: NA
j_gene: TRBJ2-1
v_gene: TRBV18
CDR3nt: TGTGCCAGCTCATCAGGGGGCCGGGACAATGAGCAGTTCTTC
CDR3aa: CASSSGGRDNEQFF

d_gene: NA
abundance: NA
j_gene: TRBJ1-1
v_gene: TRBV18
CDR3nt: TGTGCCAGCTCTCCCACAGGGACTGAAGCTTTCTTT
CDR3aa: CASSPTGTEAFF

d_gene: TRBD1
abundance: NA
j_gene: TRBJ1-2
v_gene: TRBV5-1
CDR3nt: TGCGCCAGCAGCTTGGGAACAGGGGGAGGTGGCTACACCTTC
CDR3aa: CASSLGTGGGGYTF

d_gene: NA
abundance: NA
j_gene: TRBJ2-3
v_gene: TRBV6-5
CDR3nt: TGTGCCAGCAGTTACCGGGGGGCCCCGTATTTT
CDR3aa: CASSYRGAPYF

d_gene: TRBD1
abundance: NA
j_gene: TRBJ1-2
v_gene: TRBV28
CDR3nt: TGTGCCAGCAGACCCGGGACAGGGGCTTCCTATGGCTACACCTTC
CDR3aa: CASRPGTGASYGYTF

d_gene: TRBD1
abundance: NA
j_gene: TRBJ2-2
v_gene: TRBV7-2
CDR3nt: TGTGCCAGCACACCTCCGGGACAGGGGGTCACCGGGGAGCTGTTTTTT
CDR3aa: CASTPPGQGVTGELFF

d_gene: TRBD1
abundance: NA
j_gene: TRBJ2-2
v_gene: TRBV14
CDR3nt: TGTGCCAGCAGCCAGTTTACAGGGGCGAACACCGGGGAGCTGTTTTTT
CDR3aa: CASSQFTGANTGELFF

d_gene: NA
abundance: few
j_gene: TRBJ2-7
v_gene: TRBV6-1
CDR3nt: TGTGCCAGCAGTGAGAGCTTCTACGAGCAGTACTTC
CDR3aa: CASSESFYEQYF

d_gene: TRBD2
abundance: NA
j_gene: TRBJ2-3
v_gene: TRBV30
CDR3nt: TGTGCCTGGAGTTTAGCGGGGGGCTACACAGATACGCAGTATTTT
CDR3aa: CAWSLAGGYTDTQYF